This TCR beta chain was sequenced for a study of cytomegalovirus exposure and HLA in healthy donors. Overall study context: From about 200 million T cells, an earlier analysis saw approximately 110 million unique TCR beta sequences.

The length of the CDR3 is 15 residues. From germline, CDR1 is SGDLS and CDR2 YYNGEE. After removal of 3 bases from V and 8 bases from J, the junction contained 11 bases not matched to a gene. About this clone itself: No antigen is known for it.

Broader study findings: Earlier analysis looked at TCR beta V segments, and most were productive about 90% or about 30% of the time. Reports credit the classifier with highly specific, highly sensitive diagnosis of cytomegalovirus status. Researchers reported that a few CMV-associated chains were confirmed in vitro as CMV antigen-specific.

The primer mix had 60 Vbeta and 13 Jbeta primers. The method was immunoSEQ multiplex PCR; TCRdb's version includes in-frame clones alone and lacks a portion of them. This table has roughly 93,000 clones, roughly 80% appearing once. The material sequenced was PBMCs. This clonotype was obtained from a man aged 35-49 years in good health and CMV-seronegative. This chain links TRBV9 with TRBJ2-1, with 7 nucleotides matching TRBD2. The CDR3 DNA is TGTGCCAGCAGCGCCGGGACTACATCCTATGATGAGCAGTTCTTC. It translates to CASSAGTTSYDEQFF. The entire variable domain, with the rest obtained from reference TRBV9 and TRBJ2-1, is as follows: DSGVTQTPKHLITATGQRVTLRCSPRSGDLSVYWYQQSLDQGLQFLIQYYNGEERAKGNILERFSAQQFPDLHSELNLSSLELGDSALYFCASSAGTTSYDEQFFGPGTRLTVL.